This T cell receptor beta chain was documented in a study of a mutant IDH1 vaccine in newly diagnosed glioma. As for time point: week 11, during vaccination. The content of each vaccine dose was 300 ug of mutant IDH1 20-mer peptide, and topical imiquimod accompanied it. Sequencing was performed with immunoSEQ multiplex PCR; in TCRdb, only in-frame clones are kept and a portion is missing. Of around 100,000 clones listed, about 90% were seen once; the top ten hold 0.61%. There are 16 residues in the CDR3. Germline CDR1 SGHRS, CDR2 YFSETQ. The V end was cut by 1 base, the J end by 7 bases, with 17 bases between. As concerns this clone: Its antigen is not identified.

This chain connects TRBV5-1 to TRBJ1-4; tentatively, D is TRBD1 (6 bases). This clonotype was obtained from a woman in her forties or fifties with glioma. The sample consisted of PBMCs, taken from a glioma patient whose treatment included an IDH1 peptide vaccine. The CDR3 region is CASSLRGDPGGEKLFF. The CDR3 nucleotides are TGCGCCAGCAGCTTGAGGGGGGACCCGGGAGGTGAAAAACTGTTTTTT.